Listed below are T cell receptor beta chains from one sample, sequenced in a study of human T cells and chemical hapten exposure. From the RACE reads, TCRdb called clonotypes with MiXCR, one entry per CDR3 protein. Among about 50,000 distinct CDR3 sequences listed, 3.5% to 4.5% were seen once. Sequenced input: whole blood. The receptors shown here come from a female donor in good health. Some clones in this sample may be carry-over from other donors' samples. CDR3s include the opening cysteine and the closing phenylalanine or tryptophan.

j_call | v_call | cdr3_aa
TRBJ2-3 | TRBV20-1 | CSALDSTDTQYF
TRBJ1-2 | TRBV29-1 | CSVAREPQANYGYTF
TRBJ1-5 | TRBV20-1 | CSARPRAGAGNQPQHF
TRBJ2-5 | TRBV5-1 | CASSSYTQGQRTQYF
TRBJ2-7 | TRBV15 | CATSRELTPGTSSYEQYF
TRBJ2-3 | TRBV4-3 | CASSQDLAGATDTQYF
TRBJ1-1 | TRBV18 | CASSPQGARRTEAFF
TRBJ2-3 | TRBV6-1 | CASTRDREKDTQYF
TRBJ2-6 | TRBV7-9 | CASSLRPASGANVLTF
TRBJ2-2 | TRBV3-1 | CASSPRTGLGGELFF
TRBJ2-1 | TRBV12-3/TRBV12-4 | CASSSSYRQGRYNEQFF
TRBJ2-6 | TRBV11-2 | CASSWGQGTAGANVLTF
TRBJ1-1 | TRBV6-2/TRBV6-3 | CASSPRGGPLEAFF
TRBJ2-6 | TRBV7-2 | CASSLGQAAGANVLTF
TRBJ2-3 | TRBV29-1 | CSVEQGASTDTQYF
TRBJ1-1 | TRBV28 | CASSTRTGGTEAFF
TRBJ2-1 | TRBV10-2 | CASSGGTGSSYNEQFF
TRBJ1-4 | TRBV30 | CAGRDSGEKLFF
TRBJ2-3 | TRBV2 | CASSQISGGPGDTQYF
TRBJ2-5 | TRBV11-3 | CASSFGGGKEETQYF
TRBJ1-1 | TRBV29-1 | CSVGGVNTEAFF
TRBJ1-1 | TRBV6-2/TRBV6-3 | CASSYSYRETEAFF
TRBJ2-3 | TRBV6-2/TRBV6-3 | CASRTSGAFSDTQYF
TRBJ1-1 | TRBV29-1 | CSVETGTTEAFF
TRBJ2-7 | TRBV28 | CASSPPSQGASSYEQYF
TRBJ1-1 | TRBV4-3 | CASRRQIISEAFF
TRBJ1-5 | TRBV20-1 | CSARGQGFQHF
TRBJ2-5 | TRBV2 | CASSEGPGTQYF
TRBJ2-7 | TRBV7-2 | CASSLVAGYEQYF
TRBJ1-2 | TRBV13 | CASSPTGYYGYTF
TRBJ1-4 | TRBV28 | CASSYGRGGGEKLFF
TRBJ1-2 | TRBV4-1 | CASSPPGVNYGYTF
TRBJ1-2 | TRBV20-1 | CSARGLQSYGYTF
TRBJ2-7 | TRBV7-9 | CASSLTGLSSYEQYF
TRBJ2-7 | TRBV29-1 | CSVYRDYEQYF